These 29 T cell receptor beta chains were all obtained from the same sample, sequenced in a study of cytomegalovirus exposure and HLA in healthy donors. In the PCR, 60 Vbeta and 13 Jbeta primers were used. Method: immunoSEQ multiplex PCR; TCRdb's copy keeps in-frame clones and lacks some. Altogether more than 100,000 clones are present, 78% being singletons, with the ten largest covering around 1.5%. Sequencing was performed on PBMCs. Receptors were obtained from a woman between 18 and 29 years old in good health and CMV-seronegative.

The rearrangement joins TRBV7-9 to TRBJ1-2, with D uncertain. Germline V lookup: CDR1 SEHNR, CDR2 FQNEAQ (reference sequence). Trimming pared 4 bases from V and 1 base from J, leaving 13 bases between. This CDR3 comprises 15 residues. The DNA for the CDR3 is TGTGCCAGCAGCTCTCCGTTAGAGGATAACTATGGCTACACCTTC. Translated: CASSSPLEDNYGYTF.

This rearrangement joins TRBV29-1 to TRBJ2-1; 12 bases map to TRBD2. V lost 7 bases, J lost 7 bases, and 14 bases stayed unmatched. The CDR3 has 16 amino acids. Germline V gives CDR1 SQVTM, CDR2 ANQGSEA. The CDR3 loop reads CSARLWASGRANEQFF. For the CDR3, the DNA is TGCAGCGCAAGACTATGGGCTAGCGGGAGGGCAAATGAGCAGTTCTTC.

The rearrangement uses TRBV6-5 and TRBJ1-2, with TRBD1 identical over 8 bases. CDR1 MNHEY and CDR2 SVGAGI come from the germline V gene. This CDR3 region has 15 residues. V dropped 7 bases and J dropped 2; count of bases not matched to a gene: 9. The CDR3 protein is CASMDRVPPNYGYTF. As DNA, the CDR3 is TGTGCCAGCATGGACAGGGTTCCTCCGAACTATGGCTACACCTTC.

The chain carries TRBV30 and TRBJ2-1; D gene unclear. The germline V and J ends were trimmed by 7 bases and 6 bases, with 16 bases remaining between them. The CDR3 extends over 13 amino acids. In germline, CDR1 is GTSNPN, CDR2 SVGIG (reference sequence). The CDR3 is CASPALRPNEQFF. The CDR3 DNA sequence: TGTGCCTCCCCCGCCCTGCGGCCCAATGAGCAGTTCTTC.

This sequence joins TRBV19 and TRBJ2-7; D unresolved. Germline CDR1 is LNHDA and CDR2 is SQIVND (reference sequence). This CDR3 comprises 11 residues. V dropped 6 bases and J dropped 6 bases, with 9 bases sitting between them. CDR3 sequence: CASSQDSEQYF. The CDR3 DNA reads TGTGCCAGTAGCCAGGATAGCGAGCAGTACTTC.

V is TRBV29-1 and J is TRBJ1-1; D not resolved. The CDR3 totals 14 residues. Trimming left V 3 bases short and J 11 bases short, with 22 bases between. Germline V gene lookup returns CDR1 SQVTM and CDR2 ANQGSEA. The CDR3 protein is CSVDFVGGNNGAFF. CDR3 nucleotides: TGCAGCGTTGATTTCGTCGGAGGTAATAACGGCGCTTTCTTT. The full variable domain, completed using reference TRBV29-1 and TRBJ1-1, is SAVISQKPSRDICQRGTSLTIQCQVDSQVTMMFWYRQQPGQSLTLIATANQGSEATYESGFVIDKFPISRPNLTFSTLTVSNMSPEDSSIYLCSVDFVGGNNGAFFGQGTRLTVV.

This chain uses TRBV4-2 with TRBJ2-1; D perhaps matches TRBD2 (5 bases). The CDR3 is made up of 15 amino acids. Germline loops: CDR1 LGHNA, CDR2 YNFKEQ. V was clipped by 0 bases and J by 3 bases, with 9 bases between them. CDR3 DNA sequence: TGTGCCAGCAGCCAAGATCGGGGTAGCTACAATGAGCAGTTCTTC. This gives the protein CASSQDRGSYNEQFF.

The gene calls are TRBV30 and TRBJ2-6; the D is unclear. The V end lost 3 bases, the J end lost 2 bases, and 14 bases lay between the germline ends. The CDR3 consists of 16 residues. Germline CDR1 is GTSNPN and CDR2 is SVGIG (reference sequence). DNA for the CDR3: TGTGCCTGGAGGTTAAAGAGCAGGCCTGGGGCCAACGTCCTGACTTTC. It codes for CAWRLKSRPGANVLTF.

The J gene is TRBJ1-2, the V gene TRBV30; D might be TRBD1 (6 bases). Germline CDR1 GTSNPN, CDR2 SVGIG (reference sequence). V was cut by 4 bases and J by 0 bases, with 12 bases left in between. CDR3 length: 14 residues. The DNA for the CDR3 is TGTGCCTGGAACCGACAGGCCTCTAACTATGGCTACACCTTC. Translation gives CAWNRQASNYGYTF.

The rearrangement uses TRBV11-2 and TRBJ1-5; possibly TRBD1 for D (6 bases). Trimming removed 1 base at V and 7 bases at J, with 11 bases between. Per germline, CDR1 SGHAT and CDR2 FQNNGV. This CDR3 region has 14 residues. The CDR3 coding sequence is TGTGCCAGCAGCTTAGGAGCAGGGGCGCAGCCCCAGCATTTT. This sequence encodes CASSLGAGAQPQHF. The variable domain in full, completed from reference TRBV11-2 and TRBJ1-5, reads EAGVAQSPRYKIIEKRQSVAFWCNPISGHATLYWYQQILGQGPKLLIQFQNNGVVDDSQLPKDRFSAERLKGVDSTLKIQPAKLEDSAVYLCASSLGAGAQPQHFGDGTRLSIL.

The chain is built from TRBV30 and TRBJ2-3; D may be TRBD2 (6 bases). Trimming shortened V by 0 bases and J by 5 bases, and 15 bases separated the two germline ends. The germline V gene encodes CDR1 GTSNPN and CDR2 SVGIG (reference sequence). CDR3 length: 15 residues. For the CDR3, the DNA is TGTGCCTGGAGTGTACTGGGCGGGACGGGAGATACGCAGTATTTT. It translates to CAWSVLGGTGDTQYF. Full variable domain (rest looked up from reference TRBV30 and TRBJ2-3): SQTIHQWPATLVQPVGSPLSLECTVEGTSNPNLYWYRQAAGRGLQLLFYSVGIGQISSEVPQNLSASRPQDRQFILSSKKLLLSDSGFYLCAWSVLGGTGDTQYFGPGTRLTVL.

The CDR3 DNA reads TGTGCCAGAAGCTGGGAAGCAGGGCCCGCGATAGCTCAGCCCCAGCATTTT. Translated: CARSWEAGPAIAQPQHF. The chain is built from TRBV5-3 and TRBJ1-5, with a possible D match to TRBD1 (5 bases). TRBV5-3 is an ORF; its function is uncertain. The CDR3 sequence is 17 residues long. Trimming removed 3 bases at V and 6 bases at J, with 22 bases between.

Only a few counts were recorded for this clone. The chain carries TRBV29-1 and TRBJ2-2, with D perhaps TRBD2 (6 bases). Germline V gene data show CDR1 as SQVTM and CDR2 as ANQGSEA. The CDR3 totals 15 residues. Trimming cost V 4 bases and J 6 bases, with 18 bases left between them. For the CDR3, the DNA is TGCAGCGTTGCGCTTGGCAGGGAGGTGCCCGGGGAGCTGTTTTTT. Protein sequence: CSVALGREVPGELFF.

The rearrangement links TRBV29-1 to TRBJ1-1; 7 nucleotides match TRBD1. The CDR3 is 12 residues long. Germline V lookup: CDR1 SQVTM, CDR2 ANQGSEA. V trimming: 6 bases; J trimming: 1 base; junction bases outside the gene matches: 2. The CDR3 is CSVRQGNTEAFF. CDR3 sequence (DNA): TGCAGCGTCCGACAGGGGAACACTGAAGCTTTCTTT.

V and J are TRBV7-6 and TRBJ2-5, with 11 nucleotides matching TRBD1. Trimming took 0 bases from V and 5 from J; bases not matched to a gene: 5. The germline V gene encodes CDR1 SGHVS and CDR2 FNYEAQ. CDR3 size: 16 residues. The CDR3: CASSLAADRGQETQYF. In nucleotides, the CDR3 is TGTGCCAGCAGCTTAGCCGCGGACAGGGGGCAGGAGACCCAGTACTTC.

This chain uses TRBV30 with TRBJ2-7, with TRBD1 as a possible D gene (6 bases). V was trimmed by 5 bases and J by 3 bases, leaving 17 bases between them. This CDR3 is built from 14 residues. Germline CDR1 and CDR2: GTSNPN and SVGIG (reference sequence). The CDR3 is CAWEPPDRDYEQYF. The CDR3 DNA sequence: TGTGCCTGGGAACCCCCGGACAGAGACTACGAGCAGTACTTC. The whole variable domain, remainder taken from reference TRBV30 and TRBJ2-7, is SQTIHQWPATLVQPVGSPLSLECTVEGTSNPNLYWYRQAAGRGLQLLFYSVGIGQISSEVPQNLSASRPQDRQFILSSKKLLLSDSGFYLCAWEPPDRDYEQYFGPGTRLTVT.

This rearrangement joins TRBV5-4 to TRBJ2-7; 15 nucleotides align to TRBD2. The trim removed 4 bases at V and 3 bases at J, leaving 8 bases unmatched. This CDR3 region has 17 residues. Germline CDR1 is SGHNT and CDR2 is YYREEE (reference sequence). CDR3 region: CASSLGLAGGADYEQYF. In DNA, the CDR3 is TGTGCCAGCAGCCTAGGACTAGCGGGAGGGGCCGACTACGAGCAGTACTTC.

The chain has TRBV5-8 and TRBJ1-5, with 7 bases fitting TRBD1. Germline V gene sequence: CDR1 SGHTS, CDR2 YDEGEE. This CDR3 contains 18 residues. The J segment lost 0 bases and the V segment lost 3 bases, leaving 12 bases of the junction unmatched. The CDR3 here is CASSWILIQGNSNQPQHF. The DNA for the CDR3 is TGTGCCAGCAGCTGGATCCTTATACAGGGGAATAGCAATCAGCCCCAGCATTTT.

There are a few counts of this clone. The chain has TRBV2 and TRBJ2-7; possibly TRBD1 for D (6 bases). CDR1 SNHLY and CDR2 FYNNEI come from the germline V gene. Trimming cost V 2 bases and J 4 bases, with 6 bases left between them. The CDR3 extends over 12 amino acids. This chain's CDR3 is CASSETGYEQYF. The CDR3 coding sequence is TGTGCCAGCAGTGAAACAGGGTACGAGCAGTACTTC.

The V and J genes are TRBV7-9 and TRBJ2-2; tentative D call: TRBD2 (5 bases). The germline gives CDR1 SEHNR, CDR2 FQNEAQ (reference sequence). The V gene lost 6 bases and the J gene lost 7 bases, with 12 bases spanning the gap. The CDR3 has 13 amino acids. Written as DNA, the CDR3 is TGTGCCAGCAGACTAGAGGTGATCGGGGAGCTGTTTTTT. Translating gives CASRLEVIGELFF.

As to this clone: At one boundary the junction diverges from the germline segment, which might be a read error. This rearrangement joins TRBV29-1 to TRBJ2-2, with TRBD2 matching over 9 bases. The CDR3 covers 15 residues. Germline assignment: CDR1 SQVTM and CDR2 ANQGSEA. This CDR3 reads CSVVASGVNTGGLFF. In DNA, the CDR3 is TGCAGCGTTGTGGCTAGCGGGGTAAACACCGGGGGGCTGTTTTTT.

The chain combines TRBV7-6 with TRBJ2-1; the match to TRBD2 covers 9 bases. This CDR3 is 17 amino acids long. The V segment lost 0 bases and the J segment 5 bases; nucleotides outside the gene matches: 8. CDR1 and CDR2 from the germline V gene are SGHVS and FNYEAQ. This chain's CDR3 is CASSLAGWASGNNEQFF. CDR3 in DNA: TGTGCCAGCAGCTTAGCGGGTTGGGCTAGCGGGAACAATGAGCAGTTCTTC.

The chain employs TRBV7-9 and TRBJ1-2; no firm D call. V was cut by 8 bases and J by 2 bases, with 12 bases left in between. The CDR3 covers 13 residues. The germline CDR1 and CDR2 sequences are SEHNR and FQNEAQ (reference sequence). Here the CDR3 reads CASWADGNYGYTF. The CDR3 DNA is TGTGCCAGCTGGGCAGACGGCAACTATGGCTACACCTTC.

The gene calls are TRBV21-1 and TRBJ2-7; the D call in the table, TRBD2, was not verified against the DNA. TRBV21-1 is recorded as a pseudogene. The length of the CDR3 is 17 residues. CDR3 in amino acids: CASSKIRASDNFYEQYF. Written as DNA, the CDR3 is TGTGCCAGCAGCAAAATTAGGGCTAGCGACAACTTCTACGAGCAGTACTTC.

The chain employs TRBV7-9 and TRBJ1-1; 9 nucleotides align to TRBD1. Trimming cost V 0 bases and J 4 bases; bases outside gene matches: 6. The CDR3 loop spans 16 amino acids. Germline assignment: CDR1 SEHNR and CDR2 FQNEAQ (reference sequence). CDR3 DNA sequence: TGTGCCAGCAGCTTAGCTCGAGGGACAGGGACCACTGAAGCTTTCTTT. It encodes CASSLARGTGTTEAFF.

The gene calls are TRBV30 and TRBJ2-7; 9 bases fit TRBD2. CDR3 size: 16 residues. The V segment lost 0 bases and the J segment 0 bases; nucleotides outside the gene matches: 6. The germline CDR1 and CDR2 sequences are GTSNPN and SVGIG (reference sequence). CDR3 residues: CAWSVLSGRFSYEQYF. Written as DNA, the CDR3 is TGTGCCTGGAGTGTACTTAGCGGGAGATTCTCCTACGAGCAGTACTTC.

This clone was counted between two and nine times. The CDR3 coding sequence is TGTGCCAGCACCCCTGGACTCGGCACTGAAGCTTTCTTT. Translation: CASTPGLGTEAFF. The rearrangement links TRBV6-5 to TRBJ1-1; D is unresolved. The CDR3 has 13 residues. Germline V gene data show CDR1 as MNHEY and CDR2 as SVGAGI. V dropped 7 bases and J dropped 4 bases, with 13 bases sitting between them.

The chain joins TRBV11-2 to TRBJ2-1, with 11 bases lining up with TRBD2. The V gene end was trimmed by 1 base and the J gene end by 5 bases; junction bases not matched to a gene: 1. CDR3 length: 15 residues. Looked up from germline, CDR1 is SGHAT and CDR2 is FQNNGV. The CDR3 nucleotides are TGTGCCAGCAGCTTAGTAGCGGGAGGGAACAATGAGCAGTTCTTC. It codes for CASSLVAGGNNEQFF.

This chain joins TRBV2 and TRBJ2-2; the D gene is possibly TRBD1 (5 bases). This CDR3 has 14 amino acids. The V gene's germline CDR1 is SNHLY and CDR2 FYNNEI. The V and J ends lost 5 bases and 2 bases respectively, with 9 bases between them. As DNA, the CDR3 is TGTGCCAGCAGTCGGACAATCAACACCGGGGAGCTGTTTTTT. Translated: CASSRTINTGELFF.